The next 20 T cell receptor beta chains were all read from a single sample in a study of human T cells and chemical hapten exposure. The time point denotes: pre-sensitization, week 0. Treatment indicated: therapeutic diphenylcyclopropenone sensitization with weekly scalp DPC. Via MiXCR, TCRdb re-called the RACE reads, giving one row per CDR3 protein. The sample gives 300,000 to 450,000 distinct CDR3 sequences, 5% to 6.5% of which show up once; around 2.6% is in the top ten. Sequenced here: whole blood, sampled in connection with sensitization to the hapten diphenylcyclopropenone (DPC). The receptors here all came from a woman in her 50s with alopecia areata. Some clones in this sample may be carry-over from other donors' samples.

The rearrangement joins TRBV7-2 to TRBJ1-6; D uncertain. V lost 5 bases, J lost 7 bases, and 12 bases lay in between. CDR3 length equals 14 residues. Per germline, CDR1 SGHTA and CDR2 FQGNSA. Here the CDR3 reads CASSVTGSNSPLHF. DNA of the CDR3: TGTGCCAGCAGCGTGACGGGTTCCAATTCACCCCTCCACTTT.

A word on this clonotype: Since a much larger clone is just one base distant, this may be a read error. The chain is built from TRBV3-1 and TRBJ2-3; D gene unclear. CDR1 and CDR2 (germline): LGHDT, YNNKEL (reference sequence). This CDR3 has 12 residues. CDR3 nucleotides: TGTGCCAGCGGCCAGCGCACAGATACGCAGTATTTT. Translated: CASGQRTDTQYF.

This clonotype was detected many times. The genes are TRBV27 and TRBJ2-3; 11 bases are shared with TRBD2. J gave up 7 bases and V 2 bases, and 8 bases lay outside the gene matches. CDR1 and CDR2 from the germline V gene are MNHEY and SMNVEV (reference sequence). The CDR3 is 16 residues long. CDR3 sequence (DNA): TGTGCCAGCAGTTTACAAAGGCTAGCGGGGGGATATACGCAGTATTTT. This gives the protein CASSLQRLAGGYTQYF.

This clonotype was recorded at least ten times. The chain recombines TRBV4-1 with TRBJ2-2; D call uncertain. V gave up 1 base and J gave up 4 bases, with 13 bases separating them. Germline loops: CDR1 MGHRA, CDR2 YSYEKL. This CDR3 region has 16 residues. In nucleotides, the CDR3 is TGCGCCAGCAGCCAAGTGGATATGGGGTTCACCGGGGAGCTGTTTTTT. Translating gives CASSQVDMGFTGELFF.

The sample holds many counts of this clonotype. The CDR3 bases are TGCGCCAGCGGTGGAGGGGCTGACACTGAAGCTTTCTTT. It translates to CASGGGADTEAFF. The gene calls are TRBV5-1 and TRBJ1-1, with D possibly matching TRBD1 (5 bases). CDR1 and CDR2 (germline): SGHRS, YFSETQ. CDR3 length: 13 residues. Trimming cost V 7 bases and J 3 bases, with 13 bases left between them. Full variable domain (remainder filled in from reference TRBV5-1 and TRBJ1-1): KAGVTQTPRYLIKTRGQQVTLSCSPISGHRSVSWYQQTPGQGLQFLFEYFSETQRNKGNFPGRFSGRQFSNSRSEMNVSTLELGDSALYLCASGGGADTEAFFGQGTRLTVV.

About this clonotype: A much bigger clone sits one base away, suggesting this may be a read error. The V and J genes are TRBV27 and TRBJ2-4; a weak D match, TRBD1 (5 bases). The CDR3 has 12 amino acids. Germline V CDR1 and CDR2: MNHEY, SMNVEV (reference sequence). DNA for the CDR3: TGTGCCAGGAATGGGGCCAATAACATTCAGTACTTC. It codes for CARNGANNIQYF.

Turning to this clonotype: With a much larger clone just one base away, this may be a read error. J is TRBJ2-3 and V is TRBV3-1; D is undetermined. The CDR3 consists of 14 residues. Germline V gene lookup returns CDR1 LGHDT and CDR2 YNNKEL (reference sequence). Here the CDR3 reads CAGSQGPAGDTQYF. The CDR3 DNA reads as TGTGCCGGCAGCCAAGGGCCGGCAGGCGATACGCAGTATTTT.

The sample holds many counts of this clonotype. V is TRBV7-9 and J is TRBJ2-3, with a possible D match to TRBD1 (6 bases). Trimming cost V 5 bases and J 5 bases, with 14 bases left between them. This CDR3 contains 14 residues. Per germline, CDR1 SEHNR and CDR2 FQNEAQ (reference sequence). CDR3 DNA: TGTGCCAGCAGCACAACCGACAGGCAAGATACGCAGTATTTT. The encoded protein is CASSTTDRQDTQYF.

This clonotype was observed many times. The CDR3 coding sequence is TGTGCCAGCAGCTACACCGGGACACGCTATGGCTACACCTTC. It is translated as CASSYTGTRYGYTF. This chain connects TRBV6-2 or TRBV6-3 to TRBJ1-2; TRBD1 might be the D (6 bases). V gave up 6 bases and J gave up 4 bases, with 15 bases separating them. Germline-derived CDR1 and CDR2 are MNHEY and SVGEGT. The CDR3 runs 14 residues.

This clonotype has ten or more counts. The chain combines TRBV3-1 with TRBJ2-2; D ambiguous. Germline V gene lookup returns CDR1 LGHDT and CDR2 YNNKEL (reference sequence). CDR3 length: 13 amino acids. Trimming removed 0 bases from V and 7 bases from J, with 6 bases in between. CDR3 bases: TGTGCCAGCAGCCAAGAATGGGGCGGGGAGCTGTTTTTT. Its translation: CASSQEWGGELFF.

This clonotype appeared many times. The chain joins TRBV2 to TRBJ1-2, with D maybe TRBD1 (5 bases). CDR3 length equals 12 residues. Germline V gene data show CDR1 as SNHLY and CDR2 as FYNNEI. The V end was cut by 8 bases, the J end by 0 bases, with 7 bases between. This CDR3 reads CASQGANYGYTF. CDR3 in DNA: TGTGCCAGCCAGGGAGCTAACTATGGCTACACCTTC.

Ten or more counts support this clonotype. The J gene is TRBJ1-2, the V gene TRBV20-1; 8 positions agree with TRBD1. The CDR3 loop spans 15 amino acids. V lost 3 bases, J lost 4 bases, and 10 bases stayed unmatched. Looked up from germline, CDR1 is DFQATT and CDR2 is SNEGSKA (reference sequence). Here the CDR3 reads CSARGAGGFTYGYTF. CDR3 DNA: TGCAGTGCTAGGGGGGCAGGGGGCTTTACCTATGGCTACACCTTC.

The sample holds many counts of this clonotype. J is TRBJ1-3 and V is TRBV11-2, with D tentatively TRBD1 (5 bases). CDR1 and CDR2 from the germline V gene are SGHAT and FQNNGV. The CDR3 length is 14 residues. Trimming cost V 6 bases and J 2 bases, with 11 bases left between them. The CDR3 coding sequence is TGTGCCAGCAGGGGGACTGCAGCTGGAAACACCATATATTTT. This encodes CASRGTAAGNTIYF.

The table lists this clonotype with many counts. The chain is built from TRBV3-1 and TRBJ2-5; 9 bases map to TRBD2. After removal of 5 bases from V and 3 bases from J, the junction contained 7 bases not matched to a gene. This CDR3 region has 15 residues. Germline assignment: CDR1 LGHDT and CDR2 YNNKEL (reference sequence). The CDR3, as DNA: TGTGCCAGCAGCGACGTCGGACTAGCGAAAGAGACCCAGTACTTC. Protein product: CASSDVGLAKETQYF.

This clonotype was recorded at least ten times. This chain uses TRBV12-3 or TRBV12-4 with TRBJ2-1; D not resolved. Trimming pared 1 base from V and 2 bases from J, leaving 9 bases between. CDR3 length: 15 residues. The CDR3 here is CASSLGPGPYNEQFF. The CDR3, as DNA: TGTGCCAGCAGTTTAGGGCCAGGTCCCTACAATGAGCAGTTCTTC.

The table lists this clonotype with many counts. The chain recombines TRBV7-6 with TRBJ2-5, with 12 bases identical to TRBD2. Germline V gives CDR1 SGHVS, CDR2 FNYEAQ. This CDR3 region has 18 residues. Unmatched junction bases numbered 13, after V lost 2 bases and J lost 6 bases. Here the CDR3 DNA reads TGTGCCAGCAGCTTATTAGCTAGCGGGGGGGCCGTCGCTCAGACCCAGTACTTC. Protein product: CASSLLASGGAVAQTQYF.

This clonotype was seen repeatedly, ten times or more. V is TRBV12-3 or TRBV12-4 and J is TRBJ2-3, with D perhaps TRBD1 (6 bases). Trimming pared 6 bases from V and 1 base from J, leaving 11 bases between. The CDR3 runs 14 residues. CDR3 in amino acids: CASRQGVGTDTQYF. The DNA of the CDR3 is TGTGCCAGCAGACAGGGTGTTGGCACAGATACGCAGTATTTT.

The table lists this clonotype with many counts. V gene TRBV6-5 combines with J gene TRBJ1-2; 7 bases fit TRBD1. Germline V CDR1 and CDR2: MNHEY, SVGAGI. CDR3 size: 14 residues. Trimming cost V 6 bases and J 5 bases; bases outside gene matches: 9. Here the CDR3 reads CASRIQTGTYGYTF. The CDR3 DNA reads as TGTGCCAGCAGGATCCAGACAGGGACATATGGCTACACCTTC.

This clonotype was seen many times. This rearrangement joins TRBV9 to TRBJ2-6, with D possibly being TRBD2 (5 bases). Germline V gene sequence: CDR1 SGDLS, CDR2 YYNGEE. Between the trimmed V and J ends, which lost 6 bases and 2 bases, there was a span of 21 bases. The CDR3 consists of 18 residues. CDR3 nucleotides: TGTGCCAGCACCGGAGGCCGGGGAAAAGGTGCTGGGGCCAACGTCCTGACTTTC. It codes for CASTGGRGKGAGANVLTF.

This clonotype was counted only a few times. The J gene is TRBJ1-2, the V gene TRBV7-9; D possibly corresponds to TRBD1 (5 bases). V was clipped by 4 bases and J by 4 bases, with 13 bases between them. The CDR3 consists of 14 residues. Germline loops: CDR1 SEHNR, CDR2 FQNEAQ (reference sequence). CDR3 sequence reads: CASSWTSEFYGYTF. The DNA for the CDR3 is TGTGCCAGCAGCTGGACATCCGAGTTCTATGGCTACACCTTC. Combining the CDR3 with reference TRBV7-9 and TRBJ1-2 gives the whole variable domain DTGVSQNPRHKITKRGQNVTFRCDPISEHNRLYWYRQTLGQGPEFLTYFQNEAQLEKSRLLSDRFSAERPKGSFSTLEIQRTEQGDSAMYLCASSWTSEFYGYTFGSGTRLTVV.